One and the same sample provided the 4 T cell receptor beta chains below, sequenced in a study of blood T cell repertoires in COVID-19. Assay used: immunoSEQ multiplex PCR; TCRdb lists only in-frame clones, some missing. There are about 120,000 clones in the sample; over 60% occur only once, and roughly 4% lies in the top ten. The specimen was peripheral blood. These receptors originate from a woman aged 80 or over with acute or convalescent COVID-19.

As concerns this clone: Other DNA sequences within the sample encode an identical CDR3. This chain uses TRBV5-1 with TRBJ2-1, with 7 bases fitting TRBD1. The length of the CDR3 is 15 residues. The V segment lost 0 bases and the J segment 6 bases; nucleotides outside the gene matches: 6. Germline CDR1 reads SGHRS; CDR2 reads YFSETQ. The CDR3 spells CASSLVAGGGNEQFF. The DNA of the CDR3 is TGCGCCAGCAGCTTGGTGGCAGGGGGTGGCAATGAGCAGTTCTTC.

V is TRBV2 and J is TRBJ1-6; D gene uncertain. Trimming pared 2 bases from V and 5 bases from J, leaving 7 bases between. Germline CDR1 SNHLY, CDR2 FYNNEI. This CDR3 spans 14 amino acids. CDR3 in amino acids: CASSETYHNSPLHF. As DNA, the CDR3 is TGTGCCAGCAGTGAAACATACCATAATTCACCCCTCCACTTT.

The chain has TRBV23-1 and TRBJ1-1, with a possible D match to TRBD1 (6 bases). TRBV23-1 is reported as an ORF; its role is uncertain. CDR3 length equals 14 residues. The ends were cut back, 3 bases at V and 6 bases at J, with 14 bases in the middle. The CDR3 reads CASSQIQGWAEAFF. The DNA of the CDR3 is TGCGCCAGCAGTCAGATACAGGGTTGGGCTGAAGCTTTCTTT.

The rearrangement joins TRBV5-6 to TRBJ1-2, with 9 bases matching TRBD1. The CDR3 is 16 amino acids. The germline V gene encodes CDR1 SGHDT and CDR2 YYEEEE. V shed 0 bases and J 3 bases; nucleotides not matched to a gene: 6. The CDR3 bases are TGTGCCAGCAGCTTGGATCGGCGACAGGGGGACTATGGCTACACCTTC. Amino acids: CASSLDRRQGDYGYTF.